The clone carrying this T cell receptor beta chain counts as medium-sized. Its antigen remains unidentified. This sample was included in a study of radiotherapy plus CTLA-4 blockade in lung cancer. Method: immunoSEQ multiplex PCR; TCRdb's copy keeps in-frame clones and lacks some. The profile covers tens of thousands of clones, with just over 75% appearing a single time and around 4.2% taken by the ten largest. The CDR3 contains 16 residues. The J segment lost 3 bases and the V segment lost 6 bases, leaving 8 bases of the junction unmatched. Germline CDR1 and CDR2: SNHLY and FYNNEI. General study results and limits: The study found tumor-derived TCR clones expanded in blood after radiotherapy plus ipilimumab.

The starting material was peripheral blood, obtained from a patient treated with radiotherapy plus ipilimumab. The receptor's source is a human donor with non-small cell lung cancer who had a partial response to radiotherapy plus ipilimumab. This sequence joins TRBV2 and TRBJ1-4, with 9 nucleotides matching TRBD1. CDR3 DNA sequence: TGTGCCAGCAGGGTCCCGGGACAGGGCGCTAATGAAAAACTGTTTTTT. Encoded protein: CASRVPGQGANEKLFF.